This passage covers 25 T cell receptor beta chains from one sample sequenced in a study of post-analysis software for immune sequencing data. Regarding the study as a whole: With TRBV5-6, TRBV5-1 and TRBV20-1 included, about 5 TRBV segments were more frequent in patients than in controls.

Their specific antigens are unknown. Libraries were made from TCR beta cDNA, and they carried unique molecular identifiers. TCRdb reanalysed the PCR reads using MiXCR and keeps one entry per CDR3 protein. Of hundreds of thousands of distinct CDR3 sequences detected, about 57% appear once; the ten largest clones hold roughly 4.4%. Input material: blood. These receptors were obtained from a girl aged 10 to 17 with multiple sclerosis.

This rearrangement joins TRBV20-1 to TRBJ2-5, with D maybe TRBD1 (6 bases). The DNA end favors TRBJ2-7, so the J call may be wrong. Germline CDR1 is DFQATT and CDR2 is SNEGSKA (reference sequence). This CDR3 is built from 16 residues. The DNA of the CDR3 is TGCAGTGCTAGTGAACACAGGGCCTCTCGTAACTACGAGCAGTACTTC. It codes for CSASEHRASRNYEQYF.

This clonotype appeared a few times. The chain recombines TRBV24-1 with TRBJ2-4, with D perhaps matching TRBD1 (5 bases). CDR1 and CDR2 from the germline V gene are KGHDR and SFDVKD. The CDR3 consists of 11 residues. V lost 8 bases to trimming and J lost 7 bases, with 8 bases between them. The CDR3 spells CATTRVNIQYF. The CDR3 DNA follows: TGTGCCACCACCAGGGTGAACATTCAGTACTTC.

J is TRBJ2-5 and V is TRBV5-1; the D gene is possibly TRBD1 (6 bases). V shed 0 bases and J shed 4 bases, with 16 bases lying between them. Per germline, CDR1 SGHRS and CDR2 YFSETQ. The length of the CDR3 is 16 residues. CDR3 sequence reads: CASSLGPSGVGETQYF. The CDR3 coding sequence is TGCGCCAGCAGCTTGGGACCCTCAGGGGTCGGAGAGACCCAGTACTTC.

This sequence joins TRBV5-1 and TRBJ1-2; TRBD1 aligns across 7 bases. Germline V gives CDR1 SGHRS, CDR2 YFSETQ. V shed 0 bases, J shed 9 bases, and the junction held 11 bases outside the gene matches. The length of the CDR3 is 15 residues. The CDR3 reads CASSLEQGEIVSYTF. CDR3 coding DNA: TGCGCCAGCAGCTTGGAGCAGGGGGAAATTGTTAGCTACACCTTC. The entire variable domain, with the rest obtained from reference TRBV5-1 and TRBJ1-2, is as follows: KAGVTQTPRYLIKTRGQQVTLSCSPISGHRSVSWYQQTPGQGLQFLFEYFSETQRNKGNFPGRFSGRQFSNSRSEMNVSTLELGDSALYLCASSLEQGEIVSYTFGSGTRLTVV.

The chain couples TRBV5-1 to TRBJ1-2, with D tentatively TRBD1 (5 bases). Looked up from germline, CDR1 is SGHRS and CDR2 is YFSETQ. This CDR3 is built from 13 residues. Trimming pared 2 bases from V and 4 bases from J, leaving 9 bases between. The CDR3 loop reads CASSFEGSYGYTF. The CDR3 DNA is TGCGCCAGCAGCTTTGAGGGGAGCTATGGCTACACCTTC.

The chain is built from TRBV12-3 or TRBV12-4 and TRBJ2-5, with 7 bases matching TRBD2. After removal of 3 bases from V and 1 base from J, the junction contained 14 bases not matched to a gene. The length of the CDR3 is 18 residues. The CDR3 is CASSFRASGLLPQETQYF. The CDR3 DNA reads as TGTGCCAGCAGTTTCCGGGCTAGCGGCCTACTACCCCAAGAGACCCAGTACTTC.

The DNA of the CDR3 is TGCGCCAGCAGCTTGGTGGGTCGGGTTAGCTCCTACAATGAGCAGTTCTTC. This translates into CASSLVGRVSSYNEQFF. The chain combines TRBV5-1 with TRBJ2-1; D is ambiguous. With 0 bases removed from V and 0 bases from J, the gap between germline ends came to 13 bases. Per the germline V gene, CDR1 is SGHRS and CDR2 is YFSETQ. The CDR3 has 17 amino acids. Using reference TRBV5-1 and TRBJ2-1 for the parts outside the CDR3, the full variable domain is KAGVTQTPRYLIKTRGQQVTLSCSPISGHRSVSWYQQTPGQGLQFLFEYFSETQRNKGNFPGRFSGRQFSNSRSEMNVSTLELGDSALYLCASSLVGRVSSYNEQFFGPGTRLTVL.

The chain links TRBV7-9 to TRBJ1-2; 7 bases align to TRBD1. V lost 3 bases and J lost 4; bases outside the gene matches: 5. This CDR3 has 14 residues. CDR1 is SEHNR and CDR2 is FQNEAQ in the germline V gene (reference sequence). CDR3 DNA sequence: TGTGCCAGCAGCTTGGGGGGACAGATCTATGGCTACACCTTC. Its protein product is CASSLGGQIYGYTF.

V usage is TRBV20-1 and J usage is TRBJ2-1; 10 bases fit TRBD2. TRBJ2-7 explains the end of the DNA better; the J call may be wrong. In germline, CDR1 is DFQATT, CDR2 SNEGSKA (reference sequence). The CDR3 contains 16 residues. In DNA, the CDR3 is TGCAGTGCTCCCCTGCTCACTAGCGGGGACCTCTACGAGCAGTACTTC. It codes for CSAPLLTSGDLYEQYF.

The gene calls are TRBV10-3 and TRBJ2-3; tentative D call: TRBD1 (6 bases). The CDR3 spans 15 residues. The V and J ends lost 0 bases and 2 bases respectively, with 9 bases between them. Germline V gives CDR1 ENHRY, CDR2 SYGVKD. The CDR3 protein is CAISESDRPTDTQYF. CDR3 coding DNA: TGTGCCATCAGTGAGTCGGACAGACCCACAGATACGCAGTATTTT.

The chain employs TRBV20-1 and TRBJ2-1; 14 bases agree with TRBD2. The ends lost 5 bases at V and 4 bases at J; junction bases unmatched: 7. CDR3 length: 16 residues. Germline CDR1 DFQATT, CDR2 SNEGSKA (reference sequence). The CDR3 DNA sequence: TGCAGTGCTTTCGGACTAGCGGGAGGCCCGTACAATGAGCAGTTCTTC. Translated: CSAFGLAGGPYNEQFF.

The V call is TRBV20-1, the J call TRBJ2-3; 8 nucleotides line up with TRBD2. The CDR3 totals 15 residues. After removal of 4 bases from V and 5 bases from J, the junction contained 11 bases not matched to a gene. Per germline, CDR1 DFQATT and CDR2 SNEGSKA (reference sequence). CDR3 residues: CSATRGGRFVDTQYF. CDR3 coding DNA: TGCAGTGCTACACGAGGCGGGAGGTTCGTAGATACGCAGTATTTT.

This rearrangement joins TRBV6-6 to TRBJ2-7, with D perhaps TRBD1 (6 bases). Trimming took 2 bases from V and 2 from J, leaving 16 bases between them. Germline V gene sequence: CDR1 MNHNY, CDR2 SVGAGI (reference sequence). The CDR3 sequence is 16 residues long. CDR3 protein: CASSYGDKETPYEQYF. CDR3 nucleotide sequence: TGTGCCAGCAGTTACGGGGACAAGGAAACTCCCTACGAGCAGTACTTC.

This rearrangement joins TRBV20-1 to TRBJ2-1; the D gene is possibly TRBD2 (6 bases). The CDR3 consists of 12 residues. The germline CDR1 and CDR2 sequences are DFQATT and SNEGSKA (reference sequence). Trimming removed 6 bases from V and 9 bases from J, with 15 bases in between. The CDR3 nucleotides read TGCAGTGCAAAGGACTTACTAGCTGAGCAGTTCTTC. It is translated as CSAKDLLAEQFF.

A few counts support this clonotype. CDR3 DNA: TGTGCCAGCAGTGAATTTGGCCCGGAGACCCAGTACTTC. As protein: CASSEFGPETQYF. V usage is TRBV25-1 and J usage is TRBJ2-5; D call uncertain. The V end lost 1 base, the J end lost 5 bases, and 8 bases lay between the germline ends. The germline V gene has CDR1 MGHDK and CDR2 SYGVNS. The CDR3 extends over 13 amino acids.

This clonotype occurred once. One end of the junction varies from germline; a read error may be responsible. The gene calls are TRBV20-1 and TRBJ2-1; 12 nucleotides align to TRBD2. The CDR3 totals 21 residues. Germline V gene lookup returns CDR1 DFQATT and CDR2 SNEGSKA (reference sequence). The CDR3 DNA reads TGCAGTGCTAGAGATTTAGGTGGGGGACTAGCGGGCAGAAGCTCCTACGATGAGCAGTTCTTC. Protein sequence: CSARDLGGGLAGRSSYDEQFF.

This clonotype was seen a handful of times. The chain joins TRBV7-2 to TRBJ2-1; D tentatively fits TRBD1 or TRBD2 (5 bases each). CDR1 is SGHTA, CDR2 FQGNSA, per germline. The germline V and J ends were trimmed by 5 bases and 2 bases, with 7 bases remaining between them. This CDR3 comprises 13 residues. This chain's CDR3 is CASSGGPYNEQFF. The DNA of the CDR3 is TGTGCCAGCAGCGGGGGACCCTACAATGAGCAGTTCTTC.

This chain joins TRBV4-1 and TRBJ2-7; 10 nucleotides agree with TRBD1. J gave up 2 bases and V 1 base, and 5 bases lay outside the gene matches. CDR3 length: 16 amino acids. Germline values: CDR1 MGHRA, CDR2 YSYEKL. Written as DNA, the CDR3 is TGCGCCAGCAGCCAAGTGAGTGGGACAGGGGCCTACGAGCAGTACTTC. Amino acid sequence: CASSQVSGTGAYEQYF.

The chain is built from TRBV15 and TRBJ2-5; 7 positions agree with TRBD1. Germline-derived CDR1 and CDR2 are LNHNV and YYDKDF (reference sequence). The CDR3 consists of 14 residues. The trim removed 1 base at V and 4 bases at J, leaving 3 bases unmatched. In DNA, the CDR3 is TGTGCCACCAGCAGAGGACAGGGTGTAGAGACCCAGTACTTC. Translating gives CATSRGQGVETQYF.

The chain uses TRBV12-3 or TRBV12-4 and TRBJ1-5; D gene ambiguous. The CDR3 runs to 14 residues. V lost 5 bases and J lost 0, with 8 bases in between. In DNA, the CDR3 is TGTGCCAGCAGTCAGGCGAATAGCAATCAGCCCCAGCATTTT. Protein product: CASSQANSNQPQHF.

The genes are TRBV30 and TRBJ2-1, with 11 bases fitting TRBD2. The germline CDR1 and CDR2 sequences are GTSNPN and SVGIG (reference sequence). Losses at the gene ends were 2 bases for V and 8 bases for J; bases not matched to a gene: 8. CDR3 length: 15 residues. In DNA, the CDR3 is TGTGCCTGGAGTTCTATAGCGGGAGGGCCCTATGAGCAGTTCTTC. Protein product: CAWSSIAGGPYEQFF.

V gene TRBV20-1 combines with J gene TRBJ2-1; D unresolved. Trimming left V 4 bases short and J 6 bases short, with 7 bases between. The germline V gene has CDR1 DFQATT and CDR2 SNEGSKA (reference sequence). The CDR3 covers 11 residues. This CDR3 is CSAKPSNEQFF. The DNA for the CDR3 is TGCAGTGCTAAACCCAGCAATGAGCAGTTCTTC.

This clonotype was detected only a few times. The rearrangement uses TRBV27 and TRBJ2-5; 9 bases match TRBD1. This CDR3 has 14 amino acids. With V trimmed by 6 bases and J by 11 bases, 13 bases remained unmatched. Germline V gene sequence: CDR1 MNHEY, CDR2 SMNVEV (reference sequence). The CDR3 DNA reads TGTGCCAGCAGCCCGACAGGGGGAGTGGGGGAGCAGTACTTC. Translated: CASSPTGGVGEQYF.

V and J are TRBV6-1 and TRBJ2-1; 8 bases are shared with TRBD1. This CDR3 is built from 16 residues. The V and J ends lost 5 bases and 2 bases, in that order; junction bases with no gene match: 8. Germline V gene data show CDR1 as MNHNS and CDR2 as SASEGT. CDR3 residues: CASSIRQGKTYNEQFF. The DNA of the CDR3 is TGTGCCAGCAGTATACGACAGGGGAAGACCTACAATGAGCAGTTCTTC.

The chain links TRBV6-5 to TRBJ2-5, with 7 bases fitting TRBD1. V shed 5 bases, J shed 3 bases, and the junction held 3 bases outside the gene matches. The CDR3 extends over 13 amino acids. Looked up from germline, CDR1 is MNHEY and CDR2 is SVGAGI. The CDR3 DNA sequence: TGTGCCAGCAGTAGGGGGCACAAAGAGACCCAGTACTTC. This codes for CASSRGHKETQYF.